The T cell receptor (beta chain) under discussion was sequenced for a study of naive and memory T cell subsets (dated by TCRdb to about 2017). In terms of the full investigation: Sorted naive and memory T cell subsets from peripheral blood were analyzed in the study using a UMI-based, open-source pipeline for TCR alpha and beta sequencing. Complete agreement was observed between the functional CMV T cell responses and the IgG serology results. RNA was DNase-treated and reverse transcribed with TCR constant-region primers, mostly using SuperScript III. Points the paper makes about the study in general: In both CD4 and CD8 cells, the Gini index increased while Shannon and inverse Simpson diversity decreased from naive through CM, EM and EMRA. Following error correction, more than 85% of naive TCR sequences occurred only once, which made naive abundance distributions much steeper than those of memory subsets. Each clonotype was defined as a single alpha or beta chain sequence rather than as a paired alpha/beta receptor. RNA-based TCR counts may be influenced by expression changes linked to T cell activation and differentiation. The repertoire findings for the naive and memory subsets could not be validated, as no ground truth was available. The abundance of TCRs followed a power law with an exponent that differed between naive and memory subsets yet stayed consistent across the three individuals.

Trimming accounts for 8 bases at V and 0 bases at J, while the number of junction bases matched to no gene is 3. From a lookup of the germline V gene (reference sequence), CDR1 and CDR2 are LNHNV and YYDKDF. Spanning cysteine to phenylalanine, the CDR3 consists of 14 amino acids. The entry retains the CDR3 DNA only, 42 bases that are in frame from base 1. On this clonotype: Its binding antigen is unknown. The record has no base qualities; no much larger clone is one base away.

From the second PCR step onward, the TCR alpha chain libraries and the TCR beta chain libraries were amplified separately. Donor CMV status was determined by IFNgamma production from CD4+ T cells after overnight stimulation of fresh PBMCs with CMV viral lysate. CD4 T cells were positively selected using Miltenyi beads, after which CD8 T cells were positively selected from the CD4-negative fraction. Cells were stained for CD3, CD4, CD8, CD45RA, CD27 and a live/dead dye and were sorted on a BD Aria II into four subsets based on CD45RA and CD27. Blood came from a few healthy volunteers, each fractionated into CD4 and CD8 T cells and then into four differentiation subsets. About 120 ml of peripheral blood was taken from each donor, and PBMC were separated by density-gradient centrifugation on Ficoll-Paque PLUS. After sorting, cells were lysed in RLT buffer, RNA was extracted using a Qiagen RNeasy kit, and the extracted RNA was stored at -80 degrees C.

The library was built by means of UMI-ligation and nested PCR. To cover both TRBC1 and TRBC2, the beta constant-region primer consisted of an equimolar mix of two oligonucleotides. The ligated cDNA went through four rounds of PCR with nested alpha and beta constant-region primers together with the SP2 primer. A single-stranded oligonucleotide carrying the SP2 primer and a 12-nucleotide UMI was ligated to the 3' end of the cDNA by T4 RNA ligase 1. Incubation of the ligation reaction lasted roughly 20-24 hours at 16 degrees C. PCR2 was typically performed as a SYBR Green qPCR and was stopped at a predetermined threshold so that over-amplification was prevented. Apart from the first purification, every purification step used Agencourt AMPure XP magnetic beads. Libraries were quantified by Qubit and checked on a TapeStation, with a main peak expected near 650 bp. Pooled libraries were sequenced on an Illumina MiSeq using v2 2x251 paired-end kits, and typically 1-2 million reads were obtained per sample. Each sample library was pooled at 4 to 5 nM, and about 5-7.5% PhiX was included to improve cluster recognition. The study's processing was this. V and J genes were assigned to Demultiplexor-processed FASTQ reads by Decombinator through tag matching, with a single base-pair mismatch being allowed. By using UMIs, Collapsinator corrected both sequencing errors and the frequency errors caused by PCR heterogeneity. CDR3Translator translated TCRs and extracted CDR3s from the conserved cysteine to the FGXG phenylalanine, flagging non-productive sequences. Repertoires were subsampled to equal numbers of UMI-defined TCRs before Gini, Shannon entropy and inverse Simpson indices were calculated. Clonotype abundance distributions were fitted to a power law by maximum likelihood within the linear range. Similar UMI counts, unique TCR numbers and clonal distributions were obtained with the pipeline and with MIGEC on one naive CD8 sample. A set of 7,322 CMV-associated CDR3 sequences, compiled from VDJdb and a published dataset, was used to search the repertoires. The raw public reads went through TCRdb reprocessing: fastp at Q25, MiXCR clone calling, in-frame beta chains kept. Rows are unified per CDR3 protein, each entry keeping the most common DNA and genes. Clone size and V and J calls follow TCRdb, not the original study. The sample table lists about 120,000 distinct CDR3 sequences, roughly 36% of them with a count of one. The leading ten clones occupy 0.9% of the sample.

This receptor was taken from a human donor in good health. The sample comprised central memory CD4+ T cells from blood. What this sample's cell subset or site label stands for: central memory, CD45RA- CD27+. The chain uses TRBV15 and TRBJ2-1; TRBD2 lines up with 8 middle nucleotides. The DNA sequence follows: TGTGCCACCGCTGCGGGAGGCTCCTACAATGAGCAGTTCTTC. The translation is CATAAGGSYNEQFF.